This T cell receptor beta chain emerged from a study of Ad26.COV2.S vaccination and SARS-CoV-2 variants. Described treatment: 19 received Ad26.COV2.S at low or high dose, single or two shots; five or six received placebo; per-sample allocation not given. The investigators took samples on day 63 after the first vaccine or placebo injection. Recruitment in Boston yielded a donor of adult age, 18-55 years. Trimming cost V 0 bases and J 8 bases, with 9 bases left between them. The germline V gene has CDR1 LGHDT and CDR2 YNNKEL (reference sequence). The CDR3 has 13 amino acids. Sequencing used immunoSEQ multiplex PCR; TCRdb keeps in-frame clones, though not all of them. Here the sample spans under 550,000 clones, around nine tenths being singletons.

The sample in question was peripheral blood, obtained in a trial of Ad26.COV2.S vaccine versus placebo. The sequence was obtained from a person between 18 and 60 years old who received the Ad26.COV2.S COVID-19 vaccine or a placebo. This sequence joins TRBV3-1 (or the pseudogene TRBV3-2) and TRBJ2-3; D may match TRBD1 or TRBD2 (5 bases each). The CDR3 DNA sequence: TGTGCCAGCAGCCAAGAGGGGACCGGTACGCAGTATTTT. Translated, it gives CASSQEGTGTQYF.